Following are 19 T cell receptor beta chains from one sample sequenced in a study of patients with pleural tuberculosis. TCRdb re-analysed the reads in MiXCR, keeping a single row per CDR3 protein. Here the sample spans some 29,000 distinct CDR3 sequences, 18% being singletons. Sequencing was done on a sample of peripheral blood. The receptors were gathered from a human donor with pleural tuberculosis.

This clonotype came up many times. The rearrangement links TRBV29-1 to TRBJ2-3; possibly TRBD1 for D (5 bases). The V gene's germline CDR1 is SQVTM and CDR2 ANQGSEA. The CDR3 runs 15 residues. The V gene lost 5 bases and the J gene lost 1 base, with 16 bases spanning the gap. CDR3 DNA sequence: TGCAGCGTTAGCCCCTCCAGGGTTCGCACAGATACGCAGTATTTT. Amino acids: CSVSPSRVRTDTQYF.

This clonotype was recorded at least ten times. V is TRBV14 and J is TRBJ2-3; D remains ambiguous. The CDR3 runs 11 residues. Deletions cut 4 bases from V and 5 bases from J, with 4 bases between. Germline CDR1 SGHDN, CDR2 FVKESK. The CDR3, as DNA: TGTGCCAGCAGCCTCATAGATACGCAGTATTTT. Its protein is CASSLIDTQYF.

Comments on this clonotype: At one end, the junction sequence differs from germline, possibly due to a read error. The chain recombines TRBV11-2 with TRBJ2-5; D perhaps matches TRBD1 (6 bases). Germline CDR1 and CDR2: SGHAT and FQNNGV. The CDR3 runs 13 residues. This CDR3 is CASSKGHQKTQYF. In nucleotides, the CDR3 is TGTGCCAGCAGCAAGGGACACCAAAAGACCCAGTACTTC.

There are many counts of this clonotype. Written as DNA, the CDR3 is TGTGCCAGTAGTATAGAAAAAATGGCACCCCTCCACTTT. This encodes CASSIEKMAPLHF. The gene calls are TRBV19 and TRBJ1-6; D gene uncertain. This CDR3 has 13 amino acids. Deletions cut 0 bases from V and 11 bases from J, with 8 bases between. Germline assignment: CDR1 LNHDA and CDR2 SQIVND (reference sequence). The full variable domain, its missing parts supplied by reference TRBV19 and TRBJ1-6, is DGGITQSPKYLFRKEGQNVTLSCEQNLNHDAMYWYRQDPGQGLRLIYYSQIVNDFQKGDIAEGYSVSREKKESFPLTVTSAQKNPTAFYLCASSIEKMAPLHFGNGTRLTVT.

Note on this clonotype: One end of the junction varies from germline; a read error may be responsible. The chain's CDR3 is CASNVAPSPPHF. In DNA form, the CDR3 reads TGTGCTAGCAATGTGGCCCCGTCACCCCCCCACTTT. The V gene is TRBV2, the J gene TRBJ1-6; no clear D. Germline values: CDR1 SNHLY, CDR2 FYNNEI. The CDR3 consists of 12 residues.

Comment on this clonotype: This is likely a read error, given that the CDR3 carries no conserved phenylalanine or tryptophan at its end. The V gene is TRBV29-1, the J gene TRBJ1-2; D is unresolved. This CDR3 region has 14 residues. The germline gives CDR1 SQVTM, CDR2 ANQGSEA. Between the trimmed V and J ends, which lost 5 bases and 2 bases, there was a span of 15 bases. In nucleotides, the CDR3 is TGCAGCGTTACCACTAGGCTTACAAACTATGGCTACACCCTC. It specifies CSVTTRLTNYGYTL.

This clonotype was seen many times. Here the CDR3 reads CSATLRQPGKTQYF. The CDR3 coding sequence is TGCAGTGCTACCCTTCGACAGCCCGGGAAGACCCAGTACTTC. This chain links TRBV20-1 with TRBJ2-5, with D perhaps given as TRBD1 or TRBD2 (5 bases each). CDR1 is DFQATT, CDR2 SNEGSKA, per germline (reference sequence). The V end lost 4 bases, the J end lost 6 bases, and 18 bases lay between the germline ends. The CDR3 extends over 14 amino acids.

This clonotype has ten or more counts. The chain joins TRBV28 to TRBJ2-1; 8 nucleotides match TRBD1. Germline V gene lookup returns CDR1 MDHEN and CDR2 SYDVKM. With 8 bases clipped from V and 6 bases from J, the junction kept 6 bases outside the gene matches. The CDR3 sequence is 13 residues long. CDR3 sequence: CASFGQGPNEQFF. CDR3 coding DNA: TGTGCCAGCTTCGGACAGGGCCCCAATGAGCAGTTCTTC.

This clonotype has at least ten counts. The V call is TRBV6-2 or TRBV6-3, the J call TRBJ2-1; D gene unclear. Germline V gene lookup returns CDR1 MNHEY and CDR2 SVGEGT. V was clipped by 6 bases and J by 0 bases, with 15 bases between them. The CDR3 has 16 residues. For the CDR3, the DNA is TGTGCCAGCAGCCTTCTTCGGAAGGGCTCCTACAATGAGCAGTTCTTC. Amino acids: CASSLLRKGSYNEQFF.

This clonotype was counted ten times or more. The gene calls are TRBV6-1 and TRBJ2-5; 8 bases align to TRBD1. This CDR3 contains 13 residues. From germline, CDR1 is MNHNS and CDR2 SASEGT. Trimming took 6 bases from V and 4 from J; bases not matched to a gene: 4. CDR3 sequence (DNA): TGTGCCAGCAGGGACAGGGTTCTAGAGACCCAGTACTTC. This sequence encodes CASRDRVLETQYF.

The chain combines TRBV18 with TRBJ2-7, with D unclear. The germline V gene encodes CDR1 KGHSH and CDR2 LQKENI. The V end was cut by 1 base, the J end by 5 bases, with 9 bases between. This CDR3 comprises 13 residues. Written as DNA, the CDR3 is TGTGCCAGCTCACCACGTAACCGGAACGAGCAGTACTTC. The encoded protein is CASSPRNRNEQYF.

In the case of this clonotype: One end of the junction does not line up with germline, which may come from a read error. This CDR3 reads CASSEAVLRPEAFF. CDR3 coding DNA: TGCGCCAGCAGTGAAGCGGTCTTGAGACCTGAAGCTTTCTTT. J is TRBJ1-1 and V is TRBV2; D is ambiguous. The CDR3 consists of 14 residues. CDR1 and CDR2 from the germline V gene are SNHLY and FYNNEI.

In this sample, this clonotype turned up many times. The chain joins TRBV5-1 to TRBJ1-1; D remains ambiguous. Trimming took 4 bases from V and 0 from J, leaving 7 bases between them. CDR1 SGHRS and CDR2 YFSETQ come from the germline V gene. The CDR3 covers 13 residues. The CDR3 sequence is CASSLQMNTEAFF. CDR3 nucleotide sequence: TGCGCCAGCAGCCTTCAGATGAACACTGAAGCTTTCTTT.

At least ten counts were recorded for this clonotype. The chain has TRBV7-2 and TRBJ1-6, with 8 bases identical to TRBD1. The CDR3 has 15 residues. With 1 base clipped from V and 8 bases from J, the junction kept 4 bases outside the gene matches. Germline V gives CDR1 SGHTA, CDR2 FQGNSA. The CDR3 DNA is TGTGCCAGCAGCTTAGGACAGGGGTTGCATTCACCCCTCCACTTT. Its protein is CASSLGQGLHSPLHF.

This clonotype is medium-sized. The V and J genes are TRBV6-5 and TRBJ1-1; D perhaps matches TRBD1 (5 bases). The ends were cut back, 1 base at V and 10 bases at J, with 16 bases in the middle. Germline values: CDR1 MNHEY, CDR2 SVGAGI. This CDR3 is built from 14 residues. CDR3 in DNA: TGTGCCAGCAGTTACTTAGGCAGGGAAGGAGTAGCTTTCTTT. This gives the protein CASSYLGREGVAFF.

To note about this clonotype: A much larger clone lies a single base off, so this may be a read error. The rearrangement joins TRBV5-1 to TRBJ2-7; D may be TRBD1 or TRBD2 (5 bases each). Germline lookup yields CDR1 SGHRS and CDR2 YFSETQ. The CDR3 is 16 residues long. CDR3 sequence: CAISPLSTGPSYEQYF. CDR3 DNA sequence: TGCGCCATCAGCCCCCTTAGTACGGGGCCGTCCTACGAGCAGTACTTC.

About this clonotype itself: A read error may be the cause here, since a much bigger clone is one base away. The rearrangement joins TRBV28 to TRBJ2-6; TRBD2 matches at 8 bases. The CDR3 extends over 15 amino acids. The germline V gene has CDR1 MDHEN and CDR2 SYDVKM. The CDR3 region is CASSPGGQGANVLAF. In DNA, the CDR3 is TGTGCCAGCAGTCCGGGGGGGCAAGGGGCCAACGTCCTGGCTTTC.

CDR3 bases: TGTGCCAGCAGCGAAGGTCATGGACAGGGATTGAACTATGGCTACACCTTC. Translation gives CASSEGHGQGLNYGYTF. The chain uses TRBV9 and TRBJ1-2; 8 positions match TRBD1. Trimming took 3 bases from V and 2 from J; bases not matched to a gene: 12. Germline CDR1 and CDR2: SGDLS and YYNGEE. There are 17 residues in the CDR3.

Remarks on this clonotype: A much larger clone is a single base away; this may be a read error. The chain is built from TRBV5-4 and TRBJ2-1; 14 bases are a match to TRBD2. This CDR3 has 17 residues. Germline CDR1 reads SGHNT; CDR2 reads YYREEE (reference sequence). Losses at the gene ends were 0 bases for V and 8 bases for J; bases not matched to a gene: 7. CDR3 protein: CASSLGGLAGVGDEQFF. CDR3 in DNA: TGTGCCAGCAGCTTGGGGGGACTAGCGGGAGTGGGCGATGAGCAGTTCTTC.